These 3 T cell receptor beta chains came from one sample sequenced in a study of T-cell memory formation after mild COVID-19. TCRdb analysed the 5' RACE reads with MiXCR anew, one entry per CDR3 protein. Of under 200,000 distinct CDR3 sequences detected, 25% to 40% appear once; the ten largest clones hold 9.5% to 15%. Sequenced sample: PBMCs or a T cell subset sorted from them (not recorded which). These receptors were collected from an adult woman who had mild COVID-19 (a few samples of this study predate the infection). Cell type and time point are not known.

This clonotype has just a few counts. This sequence joins TRBV24-1 and TRBJ2-5; 10 bases agree with TRBD1. The CDR3 has 18 residues. V lost 4 bases to trimming and J lost 2 bases; unmatched junction nucleotides: 12. Germline CDR1 KGHDR, CDR2 SFDVKD. CDR3 in DNA: TGTGCCACCAGTGAAGGACAGGGGGTCCCTACCAAGCAAGAGACCCAGTACTTC. This encodes CATSEGQGVPTKQETQYF.

This clonotype was observed a few times. V gene TRBV4-1 combines with J gene TRBJ2-1; no definite D call. The CDR3 is 14 residues long. The germline V gene has CDR1 MGHRA and CDR2 YSYEKL. Trimming removed 2 bases at V and 5 bases at J, with 10 bases between. DNA of the CDR3: TGCGCCAGCAGCCAATCAGGAGTAAACAATGAGCAGTTCTTC. Translation gives CASSQSGVNNEQFF.

The chain recombines TRBV7-2 with TRBJ1-2, with 7 positions matching TRBD1. With V trimmed by 2 bases and J by 5 bases, 11 bases remained unmatched. Germline CDR1 and CDR2: SGHTA and FQGNSA. This CDR3 region has 16 residues. For the CDR3, the DNA is TGTGCCAGCAGCTTATCGGGACAGATACCAGGATATGGCTACACCTTC. It is translated as CASSLSGQIPGYGYTF.